The clone carrying this TCR beta chain turned up a few times. The antigen is not known. Germline-derived CDR1 and CDR2 are SEHNR and FQNEAQ (reference sequence). CDR3 length: 11 amino acids. Deletions cut 5 bases from V and 6 bases from J, with 7 bases between. This specimen comes from a study of T-cell memory formation after mild COVID-19. Study-level background: Clustering of TCRs was largely donor specific. Whole-study results and caveats: CM and EM subsets held most contracting CD4+ clones; EMRA held CD8+ ones.

Employing constant-segment primers, 5'RACE generated TCR alpha and TCR beta cDNA libraries bearing sample barcodes and UMIs. TCRdb processed the 5' RACE reads anew with MiXCR; each CDR3 protein has one entry. The sample includes hundreds of thousands of distinct CDR3 sequences, around 24% of them seen just once. The sample consisted of PBMCs or a T cell subset sorted from them (not recorded which). The V gene is TRBV7-9, the J gene TRBJ1-1; D is possibly TRBD1 (6 bases). The sequence was collected from an adult woman who had mild COVID-19 (a few samples of this study predate the infection). Cell type and time point are not known. CDR3 protein: CASSEGAEAFF. As DNA, the CDR3 is TGTGCCAGCAGCGAGGGGGCTGAAGCTTTCTTT.